The 30 T cell receptor beta chains below come from one sample, sequenced in a study of OX40 agonist ivuxolimab in advanced cancers. The repertoire was sequenced with immunoSEQ multiplex PCR; TCRdb's copy has only in-frame clones and lacks some. The sample contains 80,000 or so clones, around 91% of which appear only once. The sequenced sample was CD4+ or CD8+ T cells sorted from blood, obtained in a trial of the OX40 agonist ivuxolimab. These receptors all stem from an adult with an advanced solid tumor such as melanoma, head and neck, liver or kidney cancer.

The chain recombines TRBV15 with TRBJ2-1; 10 bases map to TRBD2. Germline-derived CDR1 and CDR2 are LNHNV and YYDKDF (reference sequence). V lost 1 base, J lost 8 bases, and 5 bases stayed unmatched. The CDR3 consists of 15 residues. CDR3 region: CATSRGTSGSDEQFF. The CDR3 DNA reads as TGTGCCACCAGCAGAGGGACTAGCGGAAGTGATGAGCAGTTCTTC. Full variable domain (missing parts from reference TRBV15 and TRBJ2-1): DAMVIQNPRYQVTQFGKPVTLSCSQTLNHNVMYWYQQKSSQAPKLLFHYYDKDFNNEADTPDNFQSRRPNTSFCFLDIRSPGLGDTAMYLCATSRGTSGSDEQFFGPGTRLTVL.

The chain links TRBV2 to TRBJ2-2; 8 bases match TRBD1. Losses at the gene ends were 6 bases for V and 0 bases for J; bases not matched to a gene: 6. The CDR3 length is 16 residues. The germline V gene has CDR1 SNHLY and CDR2 FYNNEI. The CDR3 sequence: CASSYRGLTNTGELFF. The CDR3 DNA reads as TGTGCCAGCAGCTACAGGGGGTTAACGAACACCGGGGAGCTGTTTTTT.

This clone was counted a single time. This chain joins TRBV30 and TRBJ1-2; D is perhaps TRBD1 (6 bases). Germline CDR1 is GTSNPN and CDR2 is SVGIG (reference sequence). The CDR3 loop spans 13 amino acids. With 7 bases removed from V and 0 bases from J, the gap between germline ends came to 12 bases. CDR3: CAYGTPPNYGYTF. The CDR3 region has the DNA TGTGCCTACGGGACACCGCCTAACTATGGCTACACCTTC.

Only one count was recorded for this clone. V usage is TRBV13 and J usage is TRBJ1-6, with TRBD1 as a possible D gene (5 bases). The length of the CDR3 is 17 residues. Germline V gene sequence: CDR1 PRHDT, CDR2 FYEKMQ (reference sequence). V shed 0 bases and J shed 13 bases, with 22 bases lying between them. The CDR3 DNA follows: TGTGCCAGCAGCTTAGGCCTCTCCGGGACGGGGGGGATCCCCCTCCACTTT. It codes for CASSLGLSGTGGIPLHF.

The V and J genes are TRBV6-1 and TRBJ2-7; 8 bases map to TRBD2. Germline assignment: CDR1 MNHNS and CDR2 SASEGT. The CDR3 consists of 15 residues. The junction had 9 bases not matched to a gene; V was cut back by 5 bases and J by 3 bases. CDR3 DNA: TGTGCCAGCAGTCCAGGGTCCAGCGGGAGCTACGAGCAGTACTTC. It translates to CASSPGSSGSYEQYF.

V and J are TRBV5-1 and TRBJ2-5; 12 positions agree with TRBD2. CDR1 and CDR2 (germline): SGHRS, YFSETQ. The CDR3 runs to 15 residues. V lost 5 bases to trimming and J lost 2 bases; unmatched junction nucleotides: 4. CDR3 DNA: TGCGCCAGCAGTCGCGGACTAGCGGGACAAGAGACCCAGTACTTC. Translated: CASSRGLAGQETQYF.

The chain combines TRBV5-6 with TRBJ1-1, with a tentative D call TRBD1 (5 bases). Trimming took 0 bases from V and 10 from J, leaving 13 bases between them. CDR1 and CDR2 from the germline V gene are SGHDT and YYEEEE. This CDR3 is built from 13 residues. CDR3 region: CASSLGDPDLAFF. In DNA form, the CDR3 reads TGTGCCAGCAGCTTGGGGGACCCCGACCTAGCTTTCTTT.

The table lists this clone with a count of one. V and J are TRBV6-6 and TRBJ2-2; D call uncertain. From germline, CDR1 is MNHNY and CDR2 SVGAGI (reference sequence). CDR3 size: 15 residues. V was pared by 0 bases and J by 7 bases, with 12 bases between. The CDR3 DNA reads TGTGCCAGCAGTTACTCCCCACTAAGGGTCGGGGAGCTGTTTTTT. Its translation: CASSYSPLRVGELFF.

V gene TRBV6-5 combines with J gene TRBJ1-1, with D hard to call. Germline-derived CDR1 and CDR2 are MNHEY and SVGAGI. The CDR3 spans 15 residues. V was trimmed by 6 bases and J by 1 base, leaving 15 bases between them. DNA for the CDR3: TGTGCCAGCAGAAACATGGGCGGTGCGAACACTGAAGCTTTCTTT. Translating it yields CASRNMGGANTEAFF.

This chain links TRBV28 with TRBJ2-2; 10 bases match TRBD1. Germline-derived CDR1 and CDR2 are MDHEN and SYDVKM. With V trimmed by 6 bases and J by 2 bases, 9 bases remained unmatched. CDR3 length: 17 amino acids. The CDR3 DNA follows: TGTGCCAGCAGACTGACAGGGGGCCTCTTAAACACCGGGGAGCTGTTTTTT. Amino acid sequence: CASRLTGGLLNTGELFF.

The chain joins TRBV7-2 to TRBJ2-1, with TRBD2 matching 14 bases. This CDR3 comprises 16 residues. Germline-derived CDR1 and CDR2 are SGHTA and FQGNSA. With 5 bases clipped from V and 5 bases from J, the junction kept 5 bases outside the gene matches. CDR3 amino acids: CASSPRTSGGNNEQFF. The DNA of the CDR3 is TGTGCCAGCAGCCCTCGGACTAGCGGGGGGAACAATGAGCAGTTCTTC.

This chain links TRBV28 with TRBJ1-5, with D tentatively TRBD1 (5 bases). Per the germline V gene, CDR1 is MDHEN and CDR2 is SYDVKM. Trimming cost V 5 bases and J 2 bases, with 19 bases left between them. This CDR3 has 17 amino acids. Here the CDR3 DNA reads TGTGCCAGCAGTCCAAGTGGGGGGATACGGGGCAATCAGCCCCAGCATTTT. Translation: CASSPSGGIRGNQPQHF.

The chain carries TRBV12-2 and TRBJ2-2; TRBD1 was called by the table and not checked on the DNA. TRBV12-2 is a pseudogene segment. The CDR3 totals 23 residues. The CDR3 region has the DNA TGTGCAAGTCGCTTGATTCCAGTCCCTCCGCCCCGGATAGGGGGCTGGGGCACCGGGGAGCTGTTTTTT. It yields the protein CASRLIPVPPPRIGGWGTGELFF.

The DNA for the CDR3 is TGTGCCAGTAGTTCACGTGGTACCTACGAGCAGTACTTC. Protein: CASSSRGTYEQYF. The chain links TRBV19 to TRBJ2-7; no firm D call. Deletions cut 5 bases from V and 2 bases from J, with 10 bases between. The CDR3 spans 13 residues. The germline CDR1 and CDR2 sequences are LNHDA and SQIVND (reference sequence).

V is TRBV5-6 and J is TRBJ2-2; 11 nucleotides agree with TRBD2. V gave up 0 bases and J gave up 7 bases; unmatched junction bases: 8. The CDR3 is 17 residues long. The germline V gene has CDR1 SGHDT and CDR2 YYEEEE. The CDR3 region is CASSLVVTSGDDGELFF. The CDR3 DNA sequence: TGTGCCAGCAGCTTGGTCGTGACTAGCGGGGATGACGGGGAGCTGTTTTTT.

V usage is TRBV19 and J usage is TRBJ1-2; D gene ambiguous. V lost 5 bases and J lost 4, with 11 bases in between. Germline V gene data show CDR1 as LNHDA and CDR2 as SQIVND (reference sequence). CDR3 length: 13 residues. The CDR3 DNA follows: TGTGCCAGTAGTGTTTCTGGACTCTATGGCTACACCTTC. Translating it yields CASSVSGLYGYTF.

The chain couples TRBV9 to TRBJ1-2; D unclear. In germline, CDR1 is SGDLS, CDR2 YYNGEE. This CDR3 is 14 amino acids long. Trimming left V 0 bases short and J 4 bases short, with 10 bases between. The CDR3 loop is CASSVGEGRYGYTF. The CDR3 region has the DNA TGTGCCAGCAGCGTAGGGGAGGGTCGCTATGGCTACACCTTC.

This clone appeared a single time. This chain uses TRBV27 with TRBJ2-2; D unclear. V lost 3 bases to trimming and J lost 8 bases, with 7 bases between them. The CDR3 has 12 residues. From germline, CDR1 is MNHEY and CDR2 SMNVEV (reference sequence). The CDR3: CASSFRLGELFF. As DNA, the CDR3 is TGTGCCAGCAGTTTTCGTCTGGGGGAGCTGTTTTTT.

This clone has a handful of counts. This rearrangement joins TRBV28 to TRBJ2-5, with D hard to call. Germline V gene sequence: CDR1 MDHEN, CDR2 SYDVKM. The CDR3 is 15 amino acids. Trimming took 5 bases from V and 2 from J, leaving 15 bases between them. As DNA, the CDR3 is TGTGCCAGCAGTCCGCCCAATTACGTACAAGAGACCCAGTACTTC. It codes for CASSPPNYVQETQYF.

This rearrangement joins TRBV6-6 to TRBJ2-7; no definite D call. V was cut by 8 bases and J by 6 bases, with 14 bases left in between. From germline, CDR1 is MNHNY and CDR2 SVGAGI (reference sequence). The CDR3 consists of 12 residues. The CDR3 spells CASLSGTGEQYF. Here the CDR3 DNA reads TGTGCCAGCTTATCGGGTACGGGCGAGCAGTACTTC.

The rearrangement uses TRBV11-3 and TRBJ2-1; D is perhaps TRBD1 (7 bases). The CDR3 loop spans 18 amino acids. V lost 4 bases and J 0 bases, leaving 19 bases between the germline ends. Germline V lookup: CDR1 SGHNT, CDR2 YENEEA. The CDR3 DNA reads as TGTGCCAGCAGCTCTGACAGGGAGGTTGAAAGCTCCTACAATGAGCAGTTCTTC. Its protein is CASSSDREVESSYNEQFF. Complete variable domain (other parts from reference TRBV11-3 and TRBJ2-1): EAGVVQSPRYKIIEKKQPVAFWCNPISGHNTLYWYLQNLGQGPELLIRYENEEAVDDSQLPKDRFSAERLKGVDSTLKIQPAELGDSAVYLCASSSDREVESSYNEQFFGPGTRLTVL.

This chain links TRBV5-1 with TRBJ2-1, with TRBD2 matching over 9 bases. The CDR3 has 16 amino acids. The trim removed 2 bases at V and 4 bases at J, leaving 7 bases unmatched. Germline values: CDR1 SGHRS, CDR2 YFSETQ. For the CDR3, the DNA is TGCGCCAGCAGCTTCCCTAGCGGGGTGGGTTACAATGAGCAGTTCTTC. The encoded protein is CASSFPSGVGYNEQFF.

The genes are TRBV5-1 and TRBJ2-5; 9 nucleotides agree with TRBD2. V shed 1 base, J shed 5 bases, and the junction held 6 bases outside the gene matches. Per the germline V gene, CDR1 is SGHRS and CDR2 is YFSETQ. The CDR3 is made up of 15 amino acids. The CDR3 here is CASSLSSGTSETQYF. CDR3 in DNA: TGCGCCAGCAGCTTGTCCTCTGGGACTAGCGAGACCCAGTACTTC.

The CDR3 here is CASSPAPVAGSYEQYF. The CDR3 DNA reads as TGTGCCAGCAGTCCAGCGCCAGTAGCGGGATCCTACGAGCAGTACTTC. The chain combines TRBV28 with TRBJ2-7; 8 bases agree with TRBD2. Germline CDR1 reads MDHEN; CDR2 reads SYDVKM. This CDR3 spans 16 amino acids. Trimming cost V 5 bases and J 1 base; bases outside gene matches: 10.

V and J are TRBV15 and TRBJ1-6, with D maybe TRBD1 (5 bases). Germline V lookup: CDR1 LNHNV, CDR2 YYDKDF (reference sequence). Trimming removed 0 bases at V and 8 bases at J, with 11 bases between. This CDR3 region has 15 residues. CDR3 residues: CATSRDIGADSPLHF. The DNA of the CDR3 is TGTGCCACCAGCAGAGATATAGGGGCCGATTCACCCCTCCACTTT.

CDR3: CASSSTGGVGYRTEAFF. CDR3 coding DNA: TGTGCCAGCAGCTCCACAGGGGGGGTAGGGTACCGGACTGAAGCTTTCTTT. The chain carries TRBV11-2 and TRBJ1-1; 8 bases agree with TRBD1. There are 17 residues in the CDR3. Trimming removed 4 bases from V and 5 bases from J; junction bases left unmatched: 15. Germline CDR1 and CDR2: SGHAT and FQNNGV.

This clone was counted only a few times. The rearrangement joins TRBV28 to TRBJ1-4; TRBD1 matches at 7 bases. The CDR3 totals 16 residues. Germline CDR1 is MDHEN and CDR2 is SYDVKM. The J segment lost 3 bases and the V segment lost 2 bases, leaving 6 bases of the junction unmatched. In DNA, the CDR3 is TGTGCCAGCAGTTTAAGAAGTCAGGGGGCTAATGAAAAACTGTTTTTT. Amino acid sequence: CASSLRSQGANEKLFF.

The V gene is TRBV7-9, the J gene TRBJ1-4; 11 nucleotides line up with TRBD1. Unmatched junction bases numbered 5, after V lost 2 bases and J lost 6 bases. This CDR3 has 16 amino acids. In germline, CDR1 is SEHNR, CDR2 FQNEAQ (reference sequence). DNA for the CDR3: TGTGCCAGCAGCTTACTCGGACAGGGGGCGGATGAAAAACTGTTTTTT. It translates to CASSLLGQGADEKLFF.

This clone was seen only once. The CDR3 sequence: CASSLAGAGYGYTF. In DNA, the CDR3 is TGTGCCAGCAGCTTAGCGGGGGCCGGCTATGGCTACACCTTC. The V call is TRBV7-8, the J call TRBJ1-2; a weak D match, TRBD1 (6 bases). Trimming removed 0 bases at V and 4 bases at J, with 9 bases between. The CDR3 contains 14 residues. Germline V CDR1 and CDR2: SGHVS, FQNEAQ.

The chain employs TRBV6-5 and TRBJ1-1; no clear D. V was clipped by 0 bases and J by 3 bases, with 11 bases between them. CDR1 is MNHEY and CDR2 is SVGAGI in the germline V gene. CDR3 length equals 15 residues. The CDR3 nucleotides read TGTGCCAGCAGTTACTCGTTGGTGGAACACACTGAAGCTTTCTTT. Translation gives CASSYSLVEHTEAFF.